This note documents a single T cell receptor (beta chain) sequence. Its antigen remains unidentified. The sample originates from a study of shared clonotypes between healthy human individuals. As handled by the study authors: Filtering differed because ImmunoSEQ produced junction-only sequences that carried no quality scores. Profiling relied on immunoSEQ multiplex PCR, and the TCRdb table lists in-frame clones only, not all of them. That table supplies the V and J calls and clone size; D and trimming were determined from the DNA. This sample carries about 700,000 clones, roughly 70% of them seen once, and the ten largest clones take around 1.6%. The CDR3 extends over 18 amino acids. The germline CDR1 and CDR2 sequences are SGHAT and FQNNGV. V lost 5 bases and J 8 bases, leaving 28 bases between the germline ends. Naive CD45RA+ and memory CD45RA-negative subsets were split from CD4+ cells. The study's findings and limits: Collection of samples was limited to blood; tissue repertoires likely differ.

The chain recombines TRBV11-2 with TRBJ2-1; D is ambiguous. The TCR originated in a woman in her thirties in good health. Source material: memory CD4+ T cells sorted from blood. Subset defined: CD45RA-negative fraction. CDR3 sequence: CASSRLSQTLQASHEQFF. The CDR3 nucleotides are TGTGCCAGCAGCCGCCTCTCCCAAACCCTCCAAGCAAGCCATGAGCAGTTCTTC.